This is a list of T cell receptor beta chains from one sample in a study of blood T cell repertoires in COVID-19. The assay was immunoSEQ multiplex PCR, and TCRdb's table has in-frame clones only and misses some. The sample lists more than 200,000 clones; 88% were seen once. Material: peripheral blood. These receptors were obtained from a woman in her twenties or thirties with COVID-19, enrolled during active disease. Both conserved end residues are trimmed from each CDR3.

V gene	J gene	CDR3 protein
TRBV7-9	TRBJ2-3	ASSILILYHSDTQY
TRBV14	TRBJ1-1	ASSQGLQGATEAF
TRBV7-2	TRBJ1-4	ASSQNREMGNEKLF
TRBV18	TRBJ1-4	ASSPGETGRANEKLF
TRBV7-2	TRBJ2-2	ASSFGGQGTGELF
TRBV5-1	TRBJ1-2	ASSYSLGDSLGDGYT
TRBV6-5	TRBJ1-2	ASSYFPGHYGYT
TRBV19	TRBJ2-2	ASSRVRIAGQTGELF
TRBV10-3	TRBJ1-2	AIMLDRDYGYT
TRBV6-4	TRBJ2-3	ASSTGTAATDTQY
TRBV4-1	TRBJ1-1	ASSQDRIRGTEAF
TRBV19	TRBJ2-2	AGEGVAGELF
TRBV7-2	TRBJ2-4	ASRTLGTSGSKNIQY
TRBV19	TRBJ1-3	ASSIRTGEAGNTIY
TRBV5-1	TRBJ1-1	ASRSLGAGAF
TRBV9	TRBJ2-3	ASSPLSSGVTDTQY
TRBV5-1	TRBJ1-1	ASSLGTVNTEAF
TRBV5-1	TRBJ2-3	ASSEGLPTDTQY
TRBV7-2	TRBJ1-5	ASSASPGGYSNQPQH
TRBV7-2	TRBJ2-7	ASSSDWGGDEQY
TRBV7-9	TRBJ1-4	ASSPGPGQGGEANEKLF
TRBV6-6	TRBJ2-5	ASSLGGGVRMETQY
TRBV6-5	TRBJ1-2	ASSNSGSLNGYT
TRBV27	TRBJ1-4	ASSSHRATNEKLF
TRBV18	TRBJ2-3	ASSPVQRESTDTQY
TRBV4-3	TRBJ1-6	ASSQDTARNNSPLH
TRBV19	TRBJ1-5	ASSPGVGQPQH
TRBV19	TRBJ2-3	APPRTSGITDTQY
TRBV4-3	TRBJ2-2	ASSQTGLADSTGELF
TRBV5-5	TRBJ2-1	ASSLDLAGFRPPYNEQF
TRBV19	TRBJ2-1	ASRRGTGEHNEQF
TRBV6-5	TRBJ2-1	ASASGYNEQF
TRBV24-1	TRBJ1-2	ATSDLLSWPPGAVT
TRBV7-2	TRBJ2-3	ASSLNAASDRTDTQY
TRBV3-1/TRBV3-2	TRBJ2-3	ASSPLNSGDPQY
TRBV7-2	TRBJ1-1	ASSLVSQGGRYTEAF